Detailed here is one T cell receptor beta chain. What it binds is not known. This sample was included in a study of CD8+ T cells in alopecia areata. V dropped 1 base and J dropped 2; count of bases not matched to a gene: 5. CDR1 and CDR2 from the germline V gene are SQVTM and ANQGSEA. The CDR3 length is 15 residues. The study's findings and limits: Possibly because of HLA-related factors, TCR sharing was less clear across patients than in mice. Relative to normal scalp, lesional scalp, especially alopecia totalis/universalis, showed higher clonality.

Isolated RNA was reverse transcribed into cDNA used as the sequencing template. Assay: immunoSEQ multiplex PCR; the TCRdb copy retains only in-frame clones and omits some. The sample comprises about 100,000 clones, approximately 63% of which are singletons, and roughly 20% rests with the top ten. This chain joins TRBV29-1 and TRBJ2-5, with TRBD2 matching over 9 bases. This TCR was recovered from a human donor in good health. Source material: CD8+ T cells sorted from blood. Written as DNA, the CDR3 is TGCAGCGTTGAAGGGGTAGCGGGGGCTCAAGAGACCCAGTACTTC. Its translation: CSVEGVAGAQETQYF.